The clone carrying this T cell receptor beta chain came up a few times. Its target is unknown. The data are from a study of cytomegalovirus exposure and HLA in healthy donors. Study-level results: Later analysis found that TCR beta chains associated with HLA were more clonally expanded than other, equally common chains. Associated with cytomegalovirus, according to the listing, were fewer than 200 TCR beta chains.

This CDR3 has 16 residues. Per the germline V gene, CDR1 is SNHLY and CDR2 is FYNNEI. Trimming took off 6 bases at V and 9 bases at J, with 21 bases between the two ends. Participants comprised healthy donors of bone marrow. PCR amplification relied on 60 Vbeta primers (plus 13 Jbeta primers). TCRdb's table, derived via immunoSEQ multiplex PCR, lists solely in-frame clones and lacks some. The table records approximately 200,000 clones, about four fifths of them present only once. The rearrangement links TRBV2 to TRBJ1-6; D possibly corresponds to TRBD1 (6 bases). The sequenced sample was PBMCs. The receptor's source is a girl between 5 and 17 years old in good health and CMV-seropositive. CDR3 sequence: CASSATIGGASSPLHF. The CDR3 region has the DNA TGTGCCAGCAGCGCCACCATTGGGGGGGCTAGTTCACCCCTCCACTTT.